The table lists the clone carrying this T cell receptor (beta chain) with a few counts. These data come from a study of early T cells in non-severe SARS-CoV-2 infection. At the level of the study: Sequencing used unsorted whole-blood bulk RNA, so chains lack pairing.

V dropped 6 bases and J dropped 8 bases, with 18 bases sitting between them. Per the germline V gene, CDR1 is MDHEN and CDR2 is SYDVKM. This CDR3 comprises 14 residues. Unique molecular identifiers (one per individual cDNA molecule) were attached. TCRdb called the 5' RACE reads again in MiXCR, with one record for every CDR3 protein. The sample lists 100,000 to 130,000 distinct CDR3 sequences; around 10% were seen once. Input material: whole blood. The chain joins TRBV28 to TRBJ2-3; tentative D call: TRBD1 (6 bases). This sequence originates from an adult who was a healthcare worker with PCR-confirmed SARS-CoV-2 infection or an uninfected control (not recorded which). CDR3 region: CASSRPSAQGTQYF. The CDR3 bases are TGTGCCAGCAGCCGCCCCAGTGCACAGGGTACGCAGTATTTT.